This T cell receptor beta chain appears in the sequencing data of a study of cytomegalovirus exposure and HLA in healthy donors. Trimming removed 0 bases from V and 1 base from J; junction bases left unmatched: 3. Germline V gives CDR1 SGHRS, CDR2 YFSETQ. CDR3 size: 16 residues. Vbeta (60) and Jbeta (13) primers were used in the PCR. Sequenced by immunoSEQ multiplex PCR; TCRdb stores in-frame clones only, minus some. Here the sample spans some 190,000 clones, approximately 80% being singletons. The sequencing sample was made of PBMCs. This chain joins TRBV5-1 and TRBJ2-4; 8 positions match TRBD1. The receptor's source is a woman aged 30 to 39 in good health and CMV-seropositive. CDR3 sequence (DNA): TGCGCCAGCAGCTTGGGCAGGGGGCTGGCCAAAAACATTCAGTACTTC. It codes for CASSLGRGLAKNIQYF.